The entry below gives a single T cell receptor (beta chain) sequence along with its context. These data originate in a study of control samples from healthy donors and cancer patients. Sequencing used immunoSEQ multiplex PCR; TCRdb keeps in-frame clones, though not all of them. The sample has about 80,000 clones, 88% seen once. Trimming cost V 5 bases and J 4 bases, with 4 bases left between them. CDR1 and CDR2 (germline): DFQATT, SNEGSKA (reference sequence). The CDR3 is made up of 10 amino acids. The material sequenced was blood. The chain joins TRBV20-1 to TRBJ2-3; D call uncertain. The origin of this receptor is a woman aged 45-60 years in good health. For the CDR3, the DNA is TGCAGTGCTTCCCCAGATACGCAGTATTTT. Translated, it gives CSASPDTQYF.